A single sample is the source of the 19 T cell receptor beta chains below, sequenced in a study of radiation and T cells in renal cell carcinoma (dated by TCRdb to about 2020). Libraries were constructed by the immunoSEQ multiplex PCR assay. TCRdb limited this immuneACCESS table to in-frame rearrangements with V and J called. A share of clones is missing; checked studies link under half to unresolved V genes, and the rest is unexplained. Within this sample are about 77,000 clones, with around four fifths of them counted one time only. 2.4% of the sample is taken by the ten largest. What the time point label conveys for this sample: blood 4 weeks post-SBRT, at nephrectomy. The label giving this sample's treatment or condition can be read as: 15 Gy SBRT to primary tumor, nephrectomy 4 weeks later. Material: blood, obtained from a patient whose treatment included radiotherapy and nephrectomy. These receptors were taken from a woman aged 55-69 years with renal cell carcinoma.

The chain employs TRBV19 and TRBJ1-2; D is unclear. CDR1 is LNHDA and CDR2 is SQIVND in the germline V gene (reference sequence). Deletions cut 0 bases from V and 10 bases from J, with 12 bases between. CDR3 size: 13 residues. In nucleotides, the CDR3 is TGTGCCAGTAGTATAGATCGTAGGAAAAACTACACCTTC. Translation gives CASSIDRRKNYTF.

J is TRBJ2-7 and V is TRBV7-9; 8 bases align to TRBD2. The junction had 9 bases not matched to a gene; V was cut back by 5 bases and J by 0 bases. The germline CDR1 and CDR2 sequences are SEHNR and FQNEAQ (reference sequence). CDR3 length: 16 residues. CDR3 DNA: TGTGCCAGCAGCCCACCCCACGGGGGGGGCTCCTACGAGCAGTACTTC. It yields the protein CASSPPHGGGSYEQYF.

V usage is TRBV7-9 and J usage is TRBJ1-2, with 8 bases matching TRBD1. Germline loops: CDR1 SEHNR, CDR2 FQNEAQ (reference sequence). The CDR3 loop spans 15 amino acids. The V and J ends lost 2 bases and 3 bases, in that order; junction bases with no gene match: 5. The CDR3 loop reads CASSLQQGADYGYTF. The CDR3 DNA sequence: TGTGCCAGCAGCTTACAGCAGGGGGCAGACTATGGCTACACCTTC.

The J gene is TRBJ2-2, the V gene TRBV4-2, with 8 bases matching TRBD1. J lost 7 bases, V lost 3 bases, and 16 bases had no gene match. Germline CDR1 LGHNA, CDR2 YNFKEQ. The CDR3 consists of 18 residues. The CDR3 sequence is CASSQEGGSTGTGGELFF. Here the CDR3 DNA reads TGTGCCAGCAGCCAGGAGGGGGGCTCGACAGGGACAGGCGGGGAGCTGTTTTTT.

The V and J genes are TRBV2 and TRBJ1-5, with TRBD1 identical over 8 bases. Per the germline V gene, CDR1 is SNHLY and CDR2 is FYNNEI. This CDR3 region has 15 residues. After removal of 1 base from V and 7 bases from J, the junction contained 6 bases not matched to a gene. CDR3 sequence (DNA): TGTGCCAGCAGTGAAGGGCAGGGGGCTAGACAGCCCCAGCATTTT. Amino acid sequence: CASSEGQGARQPQHF.

The rearrangement uses TRBV5-6 and TRBJ2-5; D could derive from TRBD1 or TRBD2 (5 bases each). V lost 3 bases, J lost 1 base, and 13 bases lay in between. Per the germline V gene, CDR1 is SGHDT and CDR2 is YYEEEE. The CDR3 extends over 15 amino acids. The CDR3 spells CASSSGPGGQETQYF. The CDR3 DNA is TGTGCCAGCAGCTCGGGACCTGGGGGCCAAGAGACCCAGTACTTC.

This chain links TRBV4-1 with TRBJ2-3; D is perhaps TRBD2 (6 bases). Germline-derived CDR1 and CDR2 are MGHRA and YSYEKL. CDR3 size: 14 residues. Between the trimmed V and J ends, which lost 11 bases and 4 bases, there was a span of 19 bases. CDR3 loop: CASGAGGTPDTQYF. CDR3 nucleotides: TGCGCCTCTGGGGCCGGGGGTACCCCAGATACGCAGTATTTT.

The chain joins TRBV6-1 to TRBJ2-1; 12 bases match TRBD2. The CDR3 is 15 residues long. Unmatched junction bases numbered 4, after V lost 2 bases and J lost 8 bases. Germline V lookup: CDR1 MNHNS, CDR2 SASEGT. The CDR3 sequence is CASSERTSGKDEQFF. In DNA, the CDR3 is TGTGCCAGCAGTGAACGGACTAGCGGGAAGGATGAGCAGTTCTTC.

The chain recombines TRBV28 with TRBJ2-6; no reliable D call. The CDR3 has 17 residues. The germline CDR1 and CDR2 sequences are MDHEN and SYDVKM. Trimming stripped 4 bases from V and 0 bases from J, with 13 bases between. CDR3 sequence (DNA): TGTGCCAGCAGTTCCCCTTGGGCTCCCTCTGGGGCCAACGTCCTGACTTTC. Its translation is CASSSPWAPSGANVLTF.

This clone appeared a single time. The rearrangement uses TRBV7-2 and TRBJ2-3; 10 bases are a match to TRBD1. V trimming: 5 bases; J trimming: 0 bases; junction bases outside the gene matches: 8. CDR1 SGHTA and CDR2 FQGNSA come from the germline V gene. This CDR3 region has 17 residues. For the CDR3, the DNA is TGTGCCAGCAGCATTGACAGGGGGCGGGGAAGCACAGATACGCAGTATTTT. It encodes CASSIDRGRGSTDTQYF.

This clone was picked up a small number of times. The J gene is TRBJ1-4, the V gene TRBV28; D not certain. Germline values: CDR1 MDHEN, CDR2 SYDVKM. The ends were cut back, 6 bases at V and 4 bases at J, with 6 bases in the middle. The CDR3 covers 12 residues. CDR3 sequence (DNA): TGTGCCAGCAGGCGGGGTAATGAAAAACTGTTTTTT. Its translation: CASRRGNEKLFF.

V usage is TRBV4-3 and J usage is TRBJ2-1, with D unresolved. Trimming cost V 3 bases and J 0 bases, with 15 bases left between them. The CDR3 loop spans 17 amino acids. Germline CDR1 reads LGHNA; CDR2 reads YSLEER. CDR3 in DNA: TGCGCCAGCAGCCACCTATTAAATCCGAGCTCCTACAATGAGCAGTTCTTC. The encoded protein is CASSHLLNPSSYNEQFF.

J is TRBJ2-1 and V is TRBV11-3; a possible D gene is TRBD2 (6 bases). Trimming stripped 5 bases from V and 4 bases from J, with 12 bases between. The CDR3 length is 14 residues. Germline V gene sequence: CDR1 SGHNT, CDR2 YENEEA. CDR3 nucleotides: TGTGCCAGCAGCGTCGGGACTCTGTACAATGAGCAGTTCTTC. Its translation is CASSVGTLYNEQFF.

The chain carries TRBV29-1 and TRBJ2-2, with a weak D call TRBD2 (5 bases). V lost 4 bases, J lost 4 bases, and 19 bases lay in between. Germline values: CDR1 SQVTM, CDR2 ANQGSEA. CDR3 length: 16 residues. The CDR3 region is CSVGGWGVAGTGELFF. The DNA for the CDR3 is TGCAGCGTTGGGGGATGGGGAGTTGCGGGCACCGGGGAGCTGTTTTTT.

The V gene is TRBV28, the J gene TRBJ2-5, with D hard to call. Trimming removed 5 bases at V and 2 bases at J, with 15 bases between. The CDR3 covers 15 residues. Germline CDR1 MDHEN, CDR2 SYDVKM. CDR3 region: CASSPRLVHQETQYF. For the CDR3, the DNA is TGTGCCAGCAGTCCCCGGTTAGTCCATCAAGAGACCCAGTACTTC.

The V and J genes are TRBV27 and TRBJ1-1; 8 nucleotides line up with TRBD1. Germline CDR1 MNHEY, CDR2 SMNVEV (reference sequence). V lost 3 bases to trimming and J lost 4 bases; unmatched junction nucleotides: 4. The CDR3 consists of 14 residues. In nucleotides, the CDR3 is TGTGCCAGCAGTTTGGGGACAGGTACCACTGAAGCTTTCTTT. It encodes CASSLGTGTTEAFF.

The rearrangement joins TRBV7-3 to TRBJ2-1; a possible D gene is TRBD2 (6 bases). CDR1 is SGHTA, CDR2 FQGTGA, per germline. Trimming removed 5 bases at V and 2 bases at J, with 16 bases between. This CDR3 comprises 16 residues. The CDR3 DNA is TGTGCCAGCAGCCCCGAGCGGGTTTCCCCCTACAATGAGCAGTTCTTC. It translates to CASSPERVSPYNEQFF.

The chain is built from TRBV30 and TRBJ1-5, with 10 positions matching TRBD1. The CDR3 contains 15 residues. The germline V gene encodes CDR1 GTSNPN and CDR2 SVGIG (reference sequence). V was clipped by 0 bases and J by 5 bases; unmatched bases: 4. For the CDR3, the DNA is TGTGCCTGGAGTGTGGGACAGGGGACCCATCAGCCCCAGCATTTT. Its translation is CAWSVGQGTHQPQHF.

The J gene is TRBJ1-5, the V gene TRBV28, with TRBD1 matching over 11 bases. This CDR3 comprises 15 residues. Germline-derived CDR1 and CDR2 are MDHEN and SYDVKM. Losses at the gene ends were 5 bases for V and 4 bases for J; bases not matched to a gene: 4. In nucleotides, the CDR3 is TGTGCCAGCAGTGACCGGGACAGGGGGAATCAGCCCCAGCATTTT. This gives the protein CASSDRDRGNQPQHF. The full variable domain, rest sourced from reference TRBV28 and TRBJ1-5, is DVKVTQSSRYLVKRTGEKVFLECVQDMDHENMFWYRQDPGLGLRLIYFSYDVKMKEKGDIPEGYSVSREKKERFSLILESASTNQTSMYLCASSDRDRGNQPQHFGDGTRLSIL.